The present T cell receptor beta chain was sequenced within a study of human T cells and chemical hapten exposure. TCRdb recomputed calls from the 5' RACE reads with MiXCR, one row per CDR3 protein. The table shows over 95,000 distinct CDR3 sequences, with approximately 20% occurring only once. Before extraction, the whole blood was not fractionated, and total RNA was taken from it. Trimming shortened V by 1 base and J by 5 bases, and 11 bases separated the two germline ends. The CDR3 extends over 15 amino acids. Germline CDR1 SGHAT, CDR2 FQNNGV. This clonotype was observed a few times. This chain joins TRBV11-2 and TRBJ2-2; D not resolved. The clonotype was recovered from a human donor in good health. The CDR3 sequence is CASSLAAPKTGELFF. CDR3 DNA: TGTGCCAGCAGCTTAGCGGCACCCAAAACCGGGGAGCTGTTTTTT.